These T cell receptor beta chains were read from a single sample in a study of blood T cell repertoires in COVID-19. Clones were sequenced by immunoSEQ multiplex PCR, and TCRdb holds only the in-frame ones, with some missing. The sample includes about 360,000 clones, about 88% seen only once; the top ten take 2.5% to 3.5%. Sequencing input: peripheral blood. The receptors stem from a human donor in a cohort sampled during active COVID-19. Each CDR3 is given with its conserved first and last residue. The D gene is left open where the match is weak. Expanded clones are given a class, and other clones once, few, many or no size at all.

j_call d_call v_call clone_size cdr3_aa cdr3_nt
TRBJ2-1 - TRBV5-1 - CASSPVTGAYNEQFF TGCGCCAGCAGCCCTGTTACAGGAGCCTACAATGAGCAGTTCTTC
TRBJ1-6 TRBD1 TRBV7-2 - CASSKTGQGTNSPLHF TGTGCCAGCAGCAAGACGGGACAGGGGACTAATTCACCCCTCCACTTT
TRBJ2-3 TRBD2 TRBV6-1 - CASSEDSGSPTDTQYF TGTGCCAGCAGTGAAGATAGCGGGAGTCCGACAGATACGCAGTATTTT
TRBJ1-1 TRBD1 TRBV27 many CASSLGAGGSEAFF TGTGCCAGCAGTTTAGGGGCAGGGGGATCTGAGGCTTTCTTT
TRBJ1-1 - TRBV5-1 - CASSLAGGRPAEAFF TGCGCCAGCAGCTTGGCGGGGGGCCGGCCCGCTGAAGCTTTCTTT
TRBJ2-5 TRBD1 TRBV7-3 - CASSLGQGRAQYF TGTGCCAGCAGCTTAGGACAGGGGAGGGCCCAGTACTTC
TRBJ1-2 - TRBV28 - CASSYRVIDYGYTF TGTGCCAGCAGTTACAGGGTCATTGACTATGGCTACACCTTC
TRBJ2-5 - TRBV7-2 - CASSLIARETQYF TGTGCCAGCAGCTTAATCGCGCGGGAGACCCAGTACTTC
TRBJ2-1 - TRBV27 - CASSLSLASSYNEQFF TGTGCCAGCAGTTTGAGTCTAGCCTCCTCCTACAATGAGCAGTTCTTC
TRBJ2-1 - TRBV10-3 once CAISERASDEQFF TGTGCCATCAGTGAGAGGGCTAGCGATGAGCAGTTCTTC
TRBJ1-2 - TRBV7-9 - CASSMGPVNYGYTF TGTGCCAGCAGCATGGGCCCCGTTAACTATGGCTACACCTTC
TRBJ1-5 - TRBV21-1 - CASSKGTGIRNQPQHF TGTGCCAGCAGCAAAGGGACTGGGATTCGCAATCAGCCCCAGCATTTT
TRBJ1-3 TRBD1 TRBV4-2 few CASSQVLAPGQGISSLSGNTIYF TGTGCCAGCAGCCAAGTTCTAGCCCCGGGACAGGGGATATCCTCTCTCTCTGGAAACACCATATATTTT
TRBJ1-6 TRBD1 TRBV28 once CASSTDREPSPLHF TGTGCCAGCAGTACGGACAGGGAGCCTTCACCCCTCCACTTT
TRBJ2-7 - TRBV5-4 - CASSLLSGVQYEQYF TGTGCCAGCAGCTTGTTATCCGGGGTCCAATACGAGCAGTACTTC
TRBJ2-2 - TRBV6-5 once CASTRVSRNTGELFF TGTGCCAGCACCAGGGTTAGCCGGAACACCGGGGAGCTGTTTTTT
TRBJ1-6 - TRBV6-1 - CASSASEVLSYNSPLHF TGTGCCAGCAGTGCGTCAGAGGTCCTCTCCTATAATTCACCCCTCCACTTT
TRBJ2-1 TRBD1 TRBV11-2 - CASSLGPGQDNEQFF TGTGCCAGCAGCTTAGGACCGGGACAGGACAATGAGCAGTTCTTC
TRBJ2-3 TRBD2 TRBV28 - CASSFVGRAKGDTQYF TGTGCCAGCAGTTTTGTCGGGAGGGCCAAAGGAGATACGCAGTATTTT
TRBJ2-5 - TRBV7-2 - CASSQNGGGETQYF TGTGCCAGCAGCCAAAATGGAGGTGGAGAGACCCAGTACTTC
TRBJ2-7 TRBD2 TRBV3-1/TRBV3-2 - CASSQELRDYSYEQYF TGTGCCAGCAGCCAAGAGCTTAGGGACTACTCCTACGAGCAGTACTTC
TRBJ2-7 TRBD2 TRBV4-1 - CASPKSAGGLLAGRTGSYEQYF TGCGCCAGTCCCAAATCTGCGGGGGGGCTGCTAGCGGGGAGGACTGGGTCCTACGAGCAGTACTTC
TRBJ2-3 TRBD1 TRBV5-6 - CASSLTGERTDTQYF TGTGCCAGCAGCTTAACAGGGGAACGCACAGATACGCAGTATTTT
TRBJ1-2 - TRBV7-9 - CASSFTAARGYTF TGTGCCAGCAGCTTCACAGCGGCTAGGGGCTACACCTTC
TRBJ2-5 TRBD2 TRBV5-5 - CASNLPGLAGEGETQYF TGTGCCAGCAACTTACCGGGACTAGCGGGAGAAGGGGAGACCCAGTACTTC
TRBJ1-1 - TRBV30 - CAWREPNTEAFF TGTGCCTGGCGGGAACCGAACACTGAAGCTTTCTTT
TRBJ2-2 - TRBV5-1 - CASNEAPGFTGELFF TGCGCCAGCAATGAGGCGCCCGGCTTCACCGGGGAGCTGTTTTTT
TRBJ2-2 TRBD1 TRBV7-6 - CASSLGQGTNTGELFF TGTGCCAGCAGCTTGGGACAGGGGACGAACACCGGGGAGCTGTTTTTT
TRBJ1-6 - TRBV10-3 - CAIRQGGTSPLHF TGTGCCATCAGACAGGGCGGCACTTCACCCCTCCACTTT
TRBJ2-1 - TRBV30 once CAWRQGPYNEQFF TGTGCCTGGAGGCAGGGCCCCTACAATGAGCAGTTCTTC
TRBJ2-7 - TRBV5-1 - CASSLAPSDQRYEQYF TGCGCCAGCAGCTTGGCACCTAGCGATCAGAGGTACGAGCAGTACTTC
TRBJ1-2 - TRBV7-2 - CASSSTHFVGGLGGYTF TGTGCCAGCAGCTCGACTCATTTCGTAGGGGGATTAGGGGGCTACACCTTC
TRBJ2-7 - TRBV3-1/TRBV3-2 once CASSQSGLGSYEQYF TGTGCCAGCAGCCAATCCGGACTTGGCTCCTACGAGCAGTACTTC
TRBJ2-2 - TRBV9 - CASSPGTTGELFF TGTGCCAGCAGCCCGGGGACAACCGGGGAGCTGTTTTTT
TRBJ2-3 - TRBV4-2 - CASSQAPQGRKDTQYF TGTGCCAGCAGCCAAGCCCCCCAGGGGCGCAAAGATACGCAGTATTTT
TRBJ2-1 - TRBV5-1 many CASSPWGVGSYNEQFF TGCGCCAGCAGCCCCTGGGGGGTCGGGTCCTACAATGAGCAGTTCTTC
TRBJ2-7 - TRBV10-2 - CASKASGSYEQYF TGCGCCAGCAAGGCCTCGGGGTCCTACGAGCAGTACTTC
TRBJ1-6 - TRBV7-9 few CASSSPTAEASNPPLHF TGTGCCAGCAGCTCCCCCACGGCGGAGGCGTCAAATCCGCCCCTCCACTTT
TRBJ1-1 - TRBV6-5 - CASSYARGTEAFF TGTGCCAGCAGTTACGCCCGGGGAACTGAAGCTTTCTTT
TRBJ2-7 - TRBV29-1 - CSAYLGYEQYF TGCAGCGCATATCTAGGATACGAGCAGTACTTC
TRBJ1-1 - TRBV6-5 - CASRTTVNTEAFF TGTGCCAGCAGGACGACTGTGAACACTGAAGCTTTCTTT
TRBJ2-7 TRBD2 TRBV25-1 - CASSPTSGRSDEQYF TGTGCCAGCAGCCCGACTAGCGGGAGATCCGACGAGCAGTACTTC
TRBJ2-7 - TRBV6-2/TRBV6-3 - CASSYMGSGEGHEQYF TGTGCCAGCAGTTACATGGGGTCGGGGGAAGGCCACGAGCAGTACTTC
TRBJ2-6 TRBD1 TRBV12-5 - CASGLVLGQGVMNGANVLTF TGTGCTAGTGGTTTGGTACTGGGACAGGGTGTTATGAATGGGGCCAACGTCCTGACTTTC
TRBJ2-3 - TRBV5-1 - CASSSKLADTQYF TGCGCCAGCAGCTCGAAGCTGGCAGATACGCAGTATTTT
TRBJ2-2 TRBD2 TRBV7-3 - CASSQPGLAPFETGELFF TGTGCCAGCAGCCAACCGGGACTAGCCCCGTTTGAGACCGGGGAGCTGTTTTTT
TRBJ2-1 TRBD2 TRBV6-5 once CASSYNLADNEQFF TGTGCCAGCAGTTACAACCTAGCGGACAATGAGCAGTTCTTC
TRBJ1-5 - TRBV19 - CASSMGVPGNQPQHF TGTGCCAGTAGTATGGGAGTTCCTGGGAATCAGCCCCAGCATTTT
TRBJ2-5 - TRBV7-2 - CASTQRRGQETQYF TGTGCCAGCACTCAGAGGCGGGGGCAGGAGACCCAGTACTTC
TRBJ2-1 - TRBV6-6 - CASGAGQNEQFF TGTGCCAGTGGGGCAGGGCAGAATGAGCAGTTCTTC
TRBJ2-7 - TRBV5-1 - CASSLARGRNEQYF TGCGCCAGCAGCTTGGCGCGGGGTCGCAACGAGCAGTACTTC
TRBJ2-1 - TRBV2 - CASSELQGGNEQFF TGTGCCAGCAGTGAGTTACAGGGTGGGAATGAGCAGTTCTTC
TRBJ1-5 - TRBV6-1 - CASSEDWQGGQPQHF TGTGCCAGCAGTGAAGATTGGCAGGGAGGTCAGCCCCAGCATTTT
TRBJ2-7 - TRBV19 - CASSITGLEELDEQYF TGTGCCAGTAGTATTACAGGGCTAGAAGAGCTGGACGAGCAGTACTTC
TRBJ1-1 - TRBV6-1 - CASSERGSPNTEAFF TGTGCCAGCAGTGAAAGAGGGAGCCCGAACACTGAAGCTTTCTTT
TRBJ1-1 - TRBV3-1/TRBV3-2 - CASSHIPGVEAFF TGTGCCAGCAGCCACATTCCAGGGGTCGAGGCTTTCTTT
TRBJ2-5 - TRBV9 - CASSVAYQAGQETQYF TGTGCCAGCAGCGTAGCTTATCAGGCCGGCCAAGAGACCCAGTACTTC
TRBJ1-1 - TRBV5-6 - CASSLGPGKTTEAFF TGTGCCAGCAGCTTGGGCCCGGGAAAGACAACTGAAGCTTTCTTT
TRBJ1-4 - TRBV5-1 - CASKWGGSRNEKLFF TGCGCCAGCAAGTGGGGGGGCAGCCGTAATGAAAAACTGTTTTTT
TRBJ2-5 TRBD2 TRBV7-2 - CASSLVARGGENQETQYF TGTGCCAGCAGCTTAGTAGCACGCGGGGGGGAGAACCAAGAGACCCAGTACTTC